The entry below gives a single TCR beta chain sequence along with its context. Antigen unknown. The data are from a study of post-analysis software for immune sequencing data. Study findings and constraints: The F measure placed samples prepared in the same batch into strongly shared clusters. About five TRBV segments, including TRBV5-6, TRBV5-1 and TRBV20-1, were more frequent in patients than controls.

V was pared by 7 bases and J by 2 bases, with 1 base of the junction left unmatched. The CDR3 contains 11 residues. Germline CDR1 GTSNPN, CDR2 SVGIG (reference sequence). Every TCR beta cDNA library bore unique molecular identifiers. The yield from around 1 to 10 million T cells was 500,000 or so cDNA molecules in total. TCRdb re-derived calls from the PCR reads in MiXCR, one entry per CDR3 protein. In the table there are under 900,000 distinct CDR3 sequences, approximately 50% of which are singletons. Sequenced material: blood. This chain links TRBV30 with TRBJ1-2; 7 bases fit TRBD1. This clonotype originated in a girl aged 5 to 17 with multiple sclerosis. The CDR3 DNA is TGTGCCTCGGGACAGAACTATGGCTACACCTTC. This translates into CASGQNYGYTF.